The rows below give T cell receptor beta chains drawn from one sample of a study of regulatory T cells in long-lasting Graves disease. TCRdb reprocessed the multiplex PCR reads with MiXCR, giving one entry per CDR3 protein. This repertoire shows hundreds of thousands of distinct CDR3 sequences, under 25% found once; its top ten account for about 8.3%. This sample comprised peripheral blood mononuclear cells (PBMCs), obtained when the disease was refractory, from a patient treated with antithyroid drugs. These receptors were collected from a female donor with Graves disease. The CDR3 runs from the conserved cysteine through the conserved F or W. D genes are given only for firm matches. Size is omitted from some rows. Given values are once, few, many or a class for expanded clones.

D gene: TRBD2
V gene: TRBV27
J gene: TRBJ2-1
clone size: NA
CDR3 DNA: TGTGCCGGCAGTTTATTTCGTAGCGGGGTTGAGCAGTTCTTC
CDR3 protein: CAGSLFRSGVEQFF

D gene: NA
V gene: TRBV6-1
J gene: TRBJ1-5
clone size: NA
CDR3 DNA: TGTGCCAGCAGTAGAGCCCAATCAGGGCCCCAGCATTTT
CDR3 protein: CASSRAQSGPQHF

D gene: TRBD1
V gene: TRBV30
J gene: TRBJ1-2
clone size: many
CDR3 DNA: TGTGCCTGGCGCCGGGACAGATTTAACTATGGCTACACCTTC
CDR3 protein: CAWRRDRFNYGYTF

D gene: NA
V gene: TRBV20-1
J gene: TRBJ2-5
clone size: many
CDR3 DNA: TGCAGTGCTGGAGGGGAGACCCAGTACTTC
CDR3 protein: CSAGGETQYF

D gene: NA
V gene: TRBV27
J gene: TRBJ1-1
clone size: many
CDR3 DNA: TGTGCCAGCAGTTTGTTGGGGGTGGAAACTTTCTTT
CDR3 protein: CASSLLGVETFF

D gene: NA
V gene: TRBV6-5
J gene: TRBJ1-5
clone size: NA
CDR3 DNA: TGTGCCAGCAGTTCAGAGGGCCTCAGCAATCAGCCCCAGCATTTT
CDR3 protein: CASSSEGLSNQPQHF

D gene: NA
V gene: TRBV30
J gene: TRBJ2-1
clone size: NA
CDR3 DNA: TGTGCCTGGAGTGTATATGGGAATGAGCAGTTCTTC
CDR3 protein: CAWSVYGNEQFF

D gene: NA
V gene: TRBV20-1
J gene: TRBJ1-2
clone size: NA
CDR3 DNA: TGCAGTGCTCAGCTCAGGGCCCGTGGCTACACCTTC
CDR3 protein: CSAQLRARGYTF

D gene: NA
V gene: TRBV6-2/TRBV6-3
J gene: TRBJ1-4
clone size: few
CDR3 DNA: TGTGCCAGCAGTTCAGATCAGGCGCCTGGGGAAAAACTGTTTTTT
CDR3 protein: CASSSDQAPGEKLFF

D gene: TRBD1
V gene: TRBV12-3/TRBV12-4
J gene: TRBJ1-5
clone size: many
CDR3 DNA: TGTGCCAGCAGTTCGACAGGGGCCAATCAGCCCCAGCATTTT
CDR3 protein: CASSSTGANQPQHF

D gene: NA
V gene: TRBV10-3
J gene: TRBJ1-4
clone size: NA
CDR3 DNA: TGTGCCATCAGTGAGTCGAAAGGCCGCCGTCAAGTAGAACTGTTTTTT
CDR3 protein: CAISESKGRRQVELFF

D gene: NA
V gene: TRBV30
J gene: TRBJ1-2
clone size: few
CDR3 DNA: TGTGCCTGGAGTGTACTACAGGCGCGAGGCTACACCTTC
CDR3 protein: CAWSVLQARGYTF

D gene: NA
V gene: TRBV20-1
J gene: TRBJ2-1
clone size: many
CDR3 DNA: TGCAGTGCTAGAGATACGGGGAATGAGCAGTTCTTC
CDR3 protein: CSARDTGNEQFF

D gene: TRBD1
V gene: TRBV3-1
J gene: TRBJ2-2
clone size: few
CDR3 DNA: TGTGCCAGCACCAAAATGAGTCAGGGGGCGGCCGGGGAGCTGTTTTTT
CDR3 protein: CASTKMSQGAAGELFF

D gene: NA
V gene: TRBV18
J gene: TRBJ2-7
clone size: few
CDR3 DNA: TGTGCCAGCTCACCACTGGGACTGGCTAACTACGAGCAGTACTTC
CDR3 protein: CASSPLGLANYEQYF

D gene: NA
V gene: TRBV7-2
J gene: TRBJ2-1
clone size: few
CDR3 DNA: TGTGCCAGCAGCCTCGGACTGCTCAATGAGCAGTTCTTC
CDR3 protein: CASSLGLLNEQFF

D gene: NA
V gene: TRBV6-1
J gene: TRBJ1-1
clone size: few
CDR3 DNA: TGTGCCAGCAGTGAACTTAGCGCCGGGGCCACTGAAGCTTTCTTT
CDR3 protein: CASSELSAGATEAFF

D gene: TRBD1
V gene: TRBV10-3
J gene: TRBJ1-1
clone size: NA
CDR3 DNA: TGTGCCATCAGTGAGCGGGGACAGAGCCCCACTGAAGCTTTCTTT
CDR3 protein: CAISERGQSPTEAFF

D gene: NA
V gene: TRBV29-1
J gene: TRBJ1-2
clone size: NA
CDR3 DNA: TGCAGCGTGTGGTCCGCGACGGGCTATGGCTACACCTTC
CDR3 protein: CSVWSATGYGYTF

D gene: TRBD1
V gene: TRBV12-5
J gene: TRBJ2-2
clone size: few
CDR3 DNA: TGTGCTAGTGGTTGGGGTGGGCAGGGGGCGAACACCGGGGAGCTGTTTTTT
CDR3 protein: CASGWGGQGANTGELFF

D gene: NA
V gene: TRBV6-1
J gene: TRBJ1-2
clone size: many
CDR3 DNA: TGTGCCAGTGCCCGTGCCAGGGTCTCTGGCTACACCTTC
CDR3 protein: CASARARVSGYTF

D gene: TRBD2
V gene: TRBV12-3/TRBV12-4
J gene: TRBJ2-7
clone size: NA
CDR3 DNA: TGTGCCAGCAGTAGTAGCGGGGACTCCTACGAGCAGTACTTC
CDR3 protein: CASSSSGDSYEQYF

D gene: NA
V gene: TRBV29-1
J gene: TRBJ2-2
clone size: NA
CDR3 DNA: TGCAGCGTTGAGACATCCACTTCCTTGAACACCGGGGAGCTGTTTTTT
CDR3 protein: CSVETSTSLNTGELFF

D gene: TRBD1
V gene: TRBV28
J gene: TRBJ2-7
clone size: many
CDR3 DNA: TGTGCCAGCTGGCCACAGGGGCGGCACTCCTACGAGCAGTACTTC
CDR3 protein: CASWPQGRHSYEQYF